This T cell receptor (beta chain) was identified in a study of cytomegalovirus exposure and HLA in healthy donors. For the study at large: A subsequent analysis stated that the 100 to 150 validation repertoires were run on the same platform as the roughly 620 first-cohort repertoires. Study-wide findings and caveats: Overall, about 160 TCR beta chains were annotated as cytomegalovirus-associated. Under in vitro conditions, three CMV-associated chains were confirmed as specific for CMV antigens. Reported results showed that the classifier diagnosed cytomegalovirus status with high specificity and sensitivity.

CDR1 is MNHEY and CDR2 is SVGAGI in the germline V gene. V was clipped by 2 bases and J by 0 bases, with 11 bases between them. This CDR3 has 16 residues. Sequenced by immunoSEQ multiplex PCR; TCRdb stores in-frame clones only, minus some. The table includes 100,000 to 150,000 clones, over 90% detected once. On this clone itself: What it binds is unknown.

The genes are TRBV6-5 and TRBJ1-3, with D unresolved. This TCR derives from a woman between 18 and 30 years old in good health and CMV-seronegative. Sequencing used PBMCs. The CDR3 DNA follows: TGTGCCAGCAGTTACAATTTTGGCAGCTCTGGAAACACCATATATTTT. Residues: CASSYNFGSSGNTIYF.